This T cell receptor (beta chain) is drawn from a study of regulatory T cells in long-lasting Graves disease. According to the study, TCR beta libraries were built with iRepertoire HTBI primers and CDR3-region Arm-PCR. How the authors handled the data: Identification across samples found 62 TRBV and 11 to 15 TRBJ segments. TCRdb called the multiplex PCR reads again in MiXCR, with one record for every CDR3 protein. What appears here as the V and J calls and clone size reflects TCRdb's work, not the paper's. The sample yields 250,000 or so distinct CDR3 sequences, around 20% seen once. This clonotype was seen at least ten times. Time point: newly diagnosed GD, antithyroid drugs for less than 3 months. RNA from PBMCs was the source of the TCR library. Investigators report Graves' disease was diagnosed under American Thyroid Association guidelines. Staff took about 9.8 milliliters of peripheral blood and put it into EDTA tubes.

This receptor was identified in a female donor with Graves disease. Here the sequenced sample was peripheral blood mononuclear cells (PBMCs), taken at new diagnosis, from a patient treated with antithyroid drugs.

The CDR3 loop is CSARASLAVTDTQYF. The CDR3, as DNA: TGCAGTGCGCGTGCTTCACTAGCAGTCACAGATACGCAGTATTTT. The rearrangement joins TRBV20-1 to TRBJ2-3, with a tentative D call TRBD2 (6 bases). Germline-derived CDR1 and CDR2 are DFQATT and SNEGSKA (reference sequence). The CDR3 runs to 15 residues. V lost 6 bases, J lost 2 bases, and 18 bases lay in between.